The 21 T cell receptor beta chains in this list originate from one sample, sequenced in a study of blood T cell repertoires in COVID-19. Generated by immunoSEQ multiplex PCR, the TCRdb table keeps only in-frame clones and is missing some. The sample records approximately 94,000 clones, approximately 87% being singletons. The specimen was peripheral blood. These receptors were obtained from a human donor in a cohort sampled during active COVID-19.

V is TRBV10-3 and J is TRBJ1-2; D ambiguous. The CDR3 has 11 residues. Trimming took 11 bases from V and 2 from J, leaving 9 bases between them. Germline-derived CDR1 and CDR2 are ENHRY and SYGVKD. The CDR3 bases are TGTGCCTCCGCGGGGAACTATGGCTACACCTTC. It codes for CASAGNYGYTF.

This clone was picked up one time. This CDR3 is CATSGQGNTEAFF. CDR3 in DNA: TGTGCCACTTCGGGACAGGGGAACACTGAAGCTTTCTTT. This chain connects TRBV5-4 to TRBJ1-1, with 9 bases matching TRBD1. The CDR3 runs 13 residues. Losses at the gene ends were 9 bases for V and 1 base for J; bases not matched to a gene: 4. Germline V CDR1 and CDR2: SGHNT, YYREEE (reference sequence).

The gene calls are TRBV10-2 and TRBJ1-5; D might be TRBD1 (6 bases). CDR1 and CDR2 (germline): WSHSY, SAAADI. Trimming cost V 2 bases and J 6 bases, with 14 bases left between them. The CDR3 is made up of 15 amino acids. The CDR3 region has the DNA TGCGCCAGCAGTGAGCAGGCAGGGGCTGGTCAGCCCCAGCATTTT. This encodes CASSEQAGAGQPQHF.

The genes are TRBV3-1 (or the pseudogene TRBV3-2) and TRBJ2-3; D is unclear. The CDR3 extends over 13 amino acids. V shed 0 bases and J shed 8 bases, with 9 bases lying between them. Germline lookup yields CDR1 LGHDT and CDR2 YNNKEL (reference sequence). CDR3 loop: CASSQDQSGTQYF. The CDR3 region has the DNA TGTGCCAGCAGCCAAGATCAATCCGGTACGCAGTATTTT.

This clone was found once. The V call is TRBV20-1, the J call TRBJ2-5; TRBD2 agrees at 7 bases. This CDR3 region has 11 residues. Trimming took 6 bases from V and 5 from J; bases not matched to a gene: 3. Germline V CDR1 and CDR2: DFQATT, SNEGSKA (reference sequence). The CDR3 DNA sequence: TGCAGTGCCAGGGAGGGGGAGACCCAGTACTTC. It specifies CSAREGETQYF.

The J gene is TRBJ2-1, the V gene TRBV30; 9 nucleotides line up with TRBD2. CDR3 size: 15 residues. CDR1 GTSNPN and CDR2 SVGIG come from the germline V gene (reference sequence). V shed 1 base, J shed 0 bases, and the junction held 1 base outside the gene matches. The CDR3 region has the DNA TGTGCCTGGAGTGATAGCGGGAGCTCCTACAATGAGCAGTTCTTC. Amino acids: CAWSDSGSSYNEQFF.

This clone was counted only a few times. The chain joins TRBV5-1 to TRBJ1-4; 10 bases map to TRBD1. The CDR3 is 15 residues long. Germline V gene lookup returns CDR1 SGHRS and CDR2 YFSETQ. V shed 4 bases and J 5 bases; nucleotides not matched to a gene: 5. This chain's CDR3 is CASSGWTGGNEKLFF. The CDR3 nucleotides read TGCGCCAGCAGCGGATGGACAGGGGGAAATGAAAAACTGTTTTTT.

The chain couples TRBV10-3 to TRBJ2-7; D perhaps matches TRBD2 (6 bases). Trimming removed 3 bases at V and 2 bases at J, with 17 bases between. CDR1 and CDR2 (germline): ENHRY, SYGVKD. This CDR3 spans 16 amino acids. The CDR3 DNA reads as TGTGCCATCAGTGAAGGGACTGCCATTAACACCTACGAGCAGTACTTC. Translated: CAISEGTAINTYEQYF.

This clone was observed a single time. The chain uses TRBV7-2 and TRBJ2-7; 11 bases are a match to TRBD1. From germline, CDR1 is SGHTA and CDR2 FQGNSA. The CDR3 contains 15 residues. The V segment lost 3 bases and the J segment 6 bases; nucleotides outside the gene matches: 7. The CDR3 here is CASSLRAGTGGEQYF. In DNA, the CDR3 is TGTGCCAGCAGCTTGAGAGCCGGGACAGGGGGCGAGCAGTACTTC.

The chain recombines TRBV18 with TRBJ2-3, with 7 bases matching TRBD2. This CDR3 has 14 amino acids. The germline CDR1 and CDR2 sequences are KGHSH and LQKENI. V lost 3 bases to trimming and J lost 5 bases; unmatched junction nucleotides: 5. This CDR3 reads CASSPPGRGDTQYF. The CDR3 nucleotides read TGTGCCAGCTCACCCCCAGGGAGGGGAGATACGCAGTATTTT.

The chain uses TRBV5-1 and TRBJ2-7, with D possibly being TRBD1 (5 bases). The CDR3 is 13 residues long. V lost 3 bases to trimming and J lost 2 bases, with 9 bases between them. Germline CDR1 and CDR2: SGHRS and YFSETQ. The CDR3 DNA sequence: TGCGCCAGCAGCTCACAGACAGCCTACGAGCAGTACTTC. Translated: CASSSQTAYEQYF.

This clone appeared once. The CDR3 spells CASSKPGQLNEKLFF. The CDR3 coding sequence is TGTGCCAGTAGTAAGCCAGGACAGCTTAATGAAAAACTGTTTTTT. The gene calls are TRBV19 and TRBJ1-4; possibly TRBD1 for D (6 bases). Trimming pared 4 bases from V and 4 bases from J, leaving 13 bases between. The germline CDR1 and CDR2 sequences are LNHDA and SQIVND (reference sequence). The CDR3 has 15 amino acids.

This clone was seen a handful of times. This chain uses TRBV20-1 with TRBJ2-5; D remains unclear. The CDR3 totals 12 residues. The germline V gene has CDR1 DFQATT and CDR2 SNEGSKA (reference sequence). Trimming took 3 bases from V and 2 from J, leaving 7 bases between them. The CDR3 DNA reads TGCAGTGCTAGTTCATCACAAGAGACCCAGTACTTC. This codes for CSASSSQETQYF.

V gene TRBV9 combines with J gene TRBJ2-5, with 10 bases that match TRBD1. Trimming cost V 2 bases and J 4 bases; bases outside gene matches: 5. There are 15 residues in the CDR3. Germline CDR1 SGDLS, CDR2 YYNGEE. In DNA form, the CDR3 reads TGTGCCAGCAGCGTGATGGGGACAGGGGTAGAGACCCAGTACTTC. Its translation is CASSVMGTGVETQYF. The full variable domain, in which reference TRBV9 and TRBJ2-5 provide the parts outside the CDR3, is DSGVTQTPKHLITATGQRVTLRCSPRSGDLSVYWYQQSLDQGLQFLIQYYNGEERAKGNILERFSAQQFPDLHSELNLSSLELGDSALYFCASSVMGTGVETQYFGPGTRLLVL.

The V call is TRBV11-2, the J call TRBJ2-5, with a weak D call TRBD2 (6 bases). Germline values: CDR1 SGHAT, CDR2 FQNNGV. The CDR3 is 13 residues long. V lost 1 base to trimming and J lost 7 bases, with 10 bases between them. The CDR3 DNA is TGTGCCAGCAGCTTAGGCGGGATGGTGACCCAGTACTTC. This codes for CASSLGGMVTQYF.

CDR3 sequence (DNA): TGTGCCAGTAGTATAGCCGGGGGGCTGACAGATACGCAGTATTTT. This sequence encodes CASSIAGGLTDTQYF. This chain connects TRBV19 to TRBJ2-3, with D perhaps matching TRBD2 (7 bases). CDR3 size: 15 residues. V was pared by 1 base and J by 3 bases, with 11 bases between. Per the germline V gene, CDR1 is LNHDA and CDR2 is SQIVND (reference sequence).

The chain joins TRBV18 to TRBJ2-6, with no clear D. The CDR3 spans 17 residues. V gave up 1 base and J gave up 4 bases, with 14 bases separating them. In germline, CDR1 is KGHSH, CDR2 LQKENI. The CDR3 DNA follows: TGTGCCAGCTCACCACAGCCTCCCCTTTCGGGGGCCAACGTCCTGACTTTC. It yields the protein CASSPQPPLSGANVLTF.

The chain joins TRBV3-1 (or the pseudogene TRBV3-2) to TRBJ2-1; 8 positions match TRBD2. The CDR3 loop spans 14 amino acids. CDR1 and CDR2 from the germline V gene are LGHDT and YNNKEL (reference sequence). The ends lost 2 bases at V and 7 bases at J; junction bases unmatched: 4. The CDR3 spells CASSQTSGGNEQFF. The CDR3 region has the DNA TGTGCCAGCAGCCAAACTAGCGGTGGAAATGAGCAGTTCTTC.

The V gene is TRBV10-3, the J gene TRBJ1-1, with 7 bases lining up with TRBD1. The CDR3 runs 13 residues. The germline V gene has CDR1 ENHRY and CDR2 SYGVKD. V lost 10 bases to trimming and J lost 0 bases; unmatched junction nucleotides: 5. CDR3 sequence (DNA): TGTGCCAGGAGACAGGGAATGAACACTGAAGCTTTCTTT. It specifies CARRQGMNTEAFF.

The V gene is TRBV6-2 or TRBV6-3, the J gene TRBJ2-3; the match to TRBD2 covers 8 bases. The CDR3 totals 15 residues. The germline CDR1 and CDR2 sequences are MNHEY and SVGEGT. J was trimmed by 5 bases and V by 2 bases; bases with no gene match: 6. CDR3 amino acids: CASSYSGRDLDTQYF. The CDR3 region has the DNA TGTGCCAGCAGTTACAGCGGGAGAGATCTAGATACGCAGTATTTT.

The genes are TRBV12-3 or TRBV12-4 and TRBJ1-2, with a possible D match to TRBD1 (6 bases). CDR3 length: 13 amino acids. V was trimmed by 2 bases and J by 4 bases, leaving 8 bases between them. Here the CDR3 reads CASSLRQVYGYTF. DNA of the CDR3: TGTGCCAGCAGTTTAAGACAGGTCTATGGCTACACCTTC.